The entry below gives a single T cell receptor beta chain sequence along with its context. Its specificity is not known. Profiling relied on immunoSEQ multiplex PCR, and the TCRdb table lists in-frame clones only, not all of them. The repertoire holds fewer than 120,000 clones, with 88% as singletons. This CDR3 contains 14 residues. V dropped 1 base and J dropped 2 bases, with 8 bases sitting between them. CDR1 MGHRA and CDR2 YSYEKL come from the germline V gene. This sample was included in a study of T cell responses to AZD1222 COVID-19 vaccine. As for the study in general: Second-dose intervals of approximately 4 or approximately 12 weeks were pooled.

General study results and limits: Regions left unmutated in variants are reportedly the target of nearly half of spike-specific TCRs. Just 6 or 7 AZD1222 recipients were seropositive at baseline. Donor demographics were predominantly white British with a female majority; clonal diversity may be underestimated.

V gene TRBV4-1 combines with J gene TRBJ1-2; D ambiguous. The TCR was taken from an adult in good health. The starting material was peripheral blood, obtained on day 0 of AZD1222 vaccination. The CDR3 DNA is TGCGCCAGCAGCCAAGCGACGGAGAACTATGGCTACACCTTC. This gives the protein CASSQATENYGYTF.